Below, 18 T cell receptor beta chains from the same sample are listed, as sequenced in a study of T cells in Graves' hyperthyroidism and ophthalmopathy. TCR beta CDR3 sequences were amplified from RNA transcripts. HTBI primers were used for first-round RT-PCR of the TCR CDR3. TCRdb reprocessed the multiplex PCR reads via MiXCR and lists one record per CDR3 protein. The sample has hundreds of thousands of distinct CDR3 sequences; 30% to 40% are singletons. Sequencing used blood. These receptors all stem from a woman aged 40 to 55 with Graves' hyperthyroidism.

This clonotype showed up just a few times. This rearrangement joins TRBV6-5 to TRBJ1-1, with D perhaps TRBD1 (5 bases). This CDR3 region has 14 residues. Germline assignment: CDR1 MNHEY and CDR2 SVGAGI. Trimming stripped 0 bases from V and 4 bases from J, with 9 bases between. Written as DNA, the CDR3 is TGTGCCAGCAGTTACTCACGACAGACCACTGAAGCTTTCTTT. Residues: CASSYSRQTTEAFF.

At least ten counts were recorded for this clonotype. The chain has TRBV10-3 and TRBJ1-2; D is perhaps TRBD1 (5 bases). Germline V gene data show CDR1 as ENHRY and CDR2 as SYGVKD. The CDR3 spans 12 residues. Trimming left V 5 bases short and J 3 bases short, with 7 bases between. CDR3: CAISQTDYGYTF. The CDR3 coding sequence is TGTGCCATCAGTCAGACAGACTATGGCTACACCTTC.

This clonotype was found a few times. The J gene is TRBJ1-2, the V gene TRBV6-4; D remains unclear. Germline values: CDR1 MRHNA, CDR2 SNTAGT. V gave up 0 bases and J gave up 7 bases, with 18 bases separating them. This CDR3 region has 16 residues. Here the CDR3 reads CASSDSTADFNSGYTF. CDR3 nucleotides: TGTGCCAGCAGTGACTCAACGGCAGATTTTAATAGTGGCTACACCTTC.

The chain uses TRBV27 and TRBJ1-2, with a tentative D call TRBD1 (5 bases). Germline CDR1 reads MNHEY; CDR2 reads SMNVEV (reference sequence). The CDR3 extends over 15 amino acids. Trimming took off 8 bases at V and 7 bases at J, with 23 bases between the two ends. CDR3 amino acids: CASPQATGPGVGYTF. The CDR3 nucleotides are TGTGCCAGCCCTCAGGCCACAGGCCCTGGAGTTGGCTACACCTTC.

The chain employs TRBV7-9 and TRBJ2-3, with D tentatively TRBD1 or TRBD2 (7 bases each). This CDR3 has 15 residues. Trimming cost V 8 bases and J 2 bases, with 17 bases left between them. The germline CDR1 and CDR2 sequences are SEHNR and FQNEAQ (reference sequence). The CDR3 DNA sequence: TGTGCCAGCTTGGGAGGGGGCGACGACACAGATACGCAGTATTTT. The encoded protein is CASLGGGDDTDTQYF.

This clonotype was picked up one time. This rearrangement joins TRBV2 to TRBJ1-5; TRBD1 might be the D (5 bases). The CDR3 consists of 15 residues. Trimming pared 5 bases from V and 1 base from J, leaving 12 bases between. The germline V gene has CDR1 SNHLY and CDR2 FYNNEI. The CDR3 DNA reads TGTGCCAGCAGTTTTACCGGGGCGAGCAATCAGCCCCAGCATTTT. Translated: CASSFTGASNQPQHF.

This clonotype was recorded a few times. This chain joins TRBV4-1 and TRBJ2-7; 10 bases are shared with TRBD1. Germline CDR1 reads MGHRA; CDR2 reads YSYEKL. CDR3 length: 16 amino acids. Germline trimming cut 3 bases from V and 5 bases from J; bases unmatched to any gene: 10. As DNA, the CDR3 is TGCGCCAGCAGCCAGAGATGGACAGGGGGAAATAACGAGCAGTACTTC. Translation gives CASSQRWTGGNNEQYF.

This clonotype has ten or more counts. The chain links TRBV20-1 to TRBJ1-1, with 8 nucleotides matching TRBD1. This CDR3 has 15 residues. Looked up from germline, CDR1 is DFQATT and CDR2 is SNEGSKA (reference sequence). V gave up 2 bases and J gave up 4 bases; unmatched junction bases: 9. CDR3 nucleotides: TGCAGTGCTAGACCAGGGGGCGCCGGGGGCACTGAAGCTTTCTTT. Its translation: CSARPGGAGGTEAFF.

This clonotype was counted a few times. The chain employs TRBV6-5 and TRBJ1-2, with a possible D match to TRBD1 (5 bases). The V and J ends lost 7 bases and 8 bases respectively, with 23 bases between them. The CDR3 loop spans 15 amino acids. Germline lookup yields CDR1 MNHEY and CDR2 SVGAGI. Written as DNA, the CDR3 is TGTGCCAGCAACCCAACCCCCGGCCTCGGGGGGGGCTACACCTTC. Protein product: CASNPTPGLGGGYTF.

This clonotype came up a few times. The chain has TRBV7-2 and TRBJ1-5; D is ambiguous. Germline-derived CDR1 and CDR2 are SGHTA and FQGNSA. The V gene lost 5 bases and the J gene lost 0 bases, with 11 bases spanning the gap. The CDR3 is made up of 15 amino acids. The CDR3 sequence: CASSPDLNSNQPQHF. In DNA, the CDR3 is TGTGCCAGCAGCCCCGATCTAAATAGCAATCAGCCCCAGCATTTT.

This clonotype was detected a few times. The CDR3 sequence is CAKTPVGGGHTDTQYF. The CDR3 nucleotides read TGTGCCAAAACCCCGGTAGGGGGAGGGCATACAGATACGCAGTATTTT. V and J are TRBV24-1 and TRBJ2-3, with D possibly being TRBD2 (7 bases). Deletions cut 11 bases from V and 3 bases from J, with 23 bases between. The CDR3 loop spans 16 amino acids. Germline V gene sequence: CDR1 KGHDR, CDR2 SFDVKD.

The chain uses TRBV7-9 and TRBJ1-3; 9 nucleotides align to TRBD1. This CDR3 region has 18 residues. Per germline, CDR1 SEHNR and CDR2 FQNEAQ (reference sequence). V trimming: 5 bases; J trimming: 0 bases; junction bases outside the gene matches: 11. CDR3 loop: CASSQPRGQGHSGNTIYF. CDR3 DNA sequence: TGTGCCAGCAGCCAACCAAGGGGACAGGGACACTCTGGAAACACCATATATTTT.

This clonotype has ten or more counts. This rearrangement joins TRBV20-1 to TRBJ2-2; D tentatively reads TRBD1 or TRBD2 (5 bases each). The CDR3 spans 14 residues. V was trimmed by 4 bases and J by 8 bases, leaving 17 bases between them. In germline, CDR1 is DFQATT, CDR2 SNEGSKA (reference sequence). CDR3 bases: TGCAGTGCTACCCCCGGGACGGGCAGTGGGGAGCTGTTTTTT. Protein: CSATPGTGSGELFF.

This clonotype was recorded many times. V gene TRBV5-6 combines with J gene TRBJ2-7; D gene unclear. The CDR3 runs to 13 residues. Germline CDR1 SGHDT, CDR2 YYEEEE. The V and J ends lost 0 bases and 3 bases respectively, with 7 bases between them. The DNA for the CDR3 is TGTGCCAGCAGCTTGGTTCAGAACTACGAGCAGTACTTC. Amino acid sequence: CASSLVQNYEQYF.

This rearrangement joins TRBV4-3 to TRBJ1-5; D is uncertain. This CDR3 contains 16 residues. Trimming removed 1 base from V and 2 bases from J, with 12 bases in between. Germline CDR1 LGHNA, CDR2 YSLEER. CDR3 DNA: TGCGCCAGCAGCCAAGTGTTCTACGCGGGCAATCAGCCCCAGCATTTT. Its protein is CASSQVFYAGNQPQHF.

As for this clonotype: A much larger clone lies a single base off, so this may be a read error. The V and J genes are TRBV6-5 and TRBJ2-5, with 8 bases matching TRBD2. V shed 6 bases and J 5 bases; nucleotides not matched to a gene: 11. This CDR3 comprises 15 residues. CDR1 and CDR2 from the germline V gene are MNHEY and SVGAGI. For the CDR3, the DNA is TGTGCCAGCAGGAAAGGGGGGACTAGGGCGGAGACCCAGTACTTC. It is translated as CASRKGGTRAETQYF.

V gene TRBV7-9 combines with J gene TRBJ1-4; the match to TRBD1 covers 7 bases. This CDR3 has 16 amino acids. Germline CDR1 reads SEHNR; CDR2 reads FQNEAQ (reference sequence). The V and J ends lost 5 bases and 0 bases, in that order; junction bases with no gene match: 6. The DNA of the CDR3 is TGTGCCAGCAGCGAGGGGACAGCGGCAACTAATGAAAAACTGTTTTTT. Amino acid sequence: CASSEGTAATNEKLFF. The whole variable domain, filled in from reference TRBV7-9 and TRBJ1-4, reads DTGVSQNPRHKITKRGQNVTFRCDPISEHNRLYWYRQTLGQGPEFLTYFQNEAQLEKSRLLSDRFSAERPKGSFSTLEIQRTEQGDSAMYLCASSEGTAATNEKLFFGSGTQLSVL.

This clonotype occurred a few times. The chain uses TRBV7-8 and TRBJ1-3, with D tentatively TRBD1 (6 bases). Germline-derived CDR1 and CDR2 are SGHVS and FQNEAQ. V was shortened by 5 bases and J by 6 bases, with 14 bases between the two germline ends. There are 14 residues in the CDR3. The CDR3 DNA follows: TGTGCCAGCAGCCTCCGGGACAACAAAAACACCATATATTTT. Amino acids: CASSLRDNKNTIYF.